This TCR beta chain comes out of a study of T cell responses to AZD1222 COVID-19 vaccine. Study-wide findings and caveats: Across the whole spike, CD4 TCRs peaked at regions 160-218 and 743-854. Nearly half of spike-specific TCRs reportedly go after variant regions that carry no mutations. Spike-specific TCR breadth and depth grew following two AZD1222 doses.

A word on this clone: Its target is not known.

Profiling relied on immunoSEQ multiplex PCR, and the TCRdb table lists in-frame clones only, not all of them. The data contain 100,000 to 110,000 clones, about 93% of them singletons. The germline V gene encodes CDR1 MGHRA and CDR2 YSYEKL. The trim removed 1 base at V and 8 bases at J, leaving 7 bases unmatched. The CDR3 length is 15 residues. V gene TRBV4-1 combines with J gene TRBJ2-1; 8 bases align to TRBD2. The material sequenced was peripheral blood, taken on day 0 of AZD1222 vaccination. This receptor was taken from an adult in good health. The CDR3 DNA follows: TGCGCCAGCAGCCAAGCTAGCGGGTTTTCGGATGAGCAGTTCTTC. It is translated as CASSQASGFSDEQFF.